These 6 T cell receptor beta chains came from one sample sequenced in a study of T cell repertoires in cytomegalovirus infection. TCRdb used MiXCR to reprocess the reads, holding one entry per CDR3 protein. The table has about 360,000 distinct CDR3 sequences, roughly a third seen once; the top ten hold roughly 14%. These TCRs are of unknown antigen specificity. The sample here was cultured PBMCs, taken from culture after CMV antigen stimulation. Receptor source: a human donor in good health (CMV status not recorded). Some clones in this sample may be carry-over from other donors' samples.

This chain uses TRBV7-2 with TRBJ1-3; a possible D gene is TRBD1 (5 bases). Germline V lookup: CDR1 SGHTA, CDR2 FQGNSA. The ends were cut back, 9 bases at V and 4 bases at J, with 13 bases in the middle. The CDR3 has 13 residues. CDR3 nucleotide sequence: TGTGCCAGTGGGGAGGGGAGCGGAAACACCATATATTTT. It translates to CASGEGSGNTIYF. Looking up the rest from reference TRBV7-2 and TRBJ1-3 gives the full variable domain: GAGVSQSPSNKVTEKGKDVELRCDPISGHTALYWYRQSLGQGLEFLIYFQGNSAPDKSGLPSDRFSAERTGGSVSTLTIQRTQQEDSAVYLCASGEGSGNTIYFGEGSWLTVV.

The chain has TRBV20-1 and TRBJ1-5; D gene unclear. V lost 7 bases, J lost 4 bases, and 14 bases lay in between. Germline assignment: CDR1 DFQATT and CDR2 SNEGSKA (reference sequence). CDR3 size: 13 residues. The CDR3 protein is CSGRRGSNQPQHF. The CDR3 coding sequence is TGCAGTGGGAGGCGGGGTTCTAATCAGCCCCAGCATTTT.

The chain recombines TRBV5-4 with TRBJ2-5, with a weak D call TRBD2 (5 bases). The CDR3 spans 14 residues. Germline values: CDR1 SGHNT, CDR2 YYREEE (reference sequence). V gave up 3 bases and J gave up 5 bases, with 14 bases separating them. In DNA, the CDR3 is TGTGCCAGCAGCTCTGGAGGTAGCGTGGAGACCCAGTACTTC. Translated, it gives CASSSGGSVETQYF.

Only a few counts were recorded for this clonotype. V gene TRBV6-6 combines with J gene TRBJ2-7, with a possible D match to TRBD1 (6 bases). With 10 bases removed from V and 6 bases from J, the gap between germline ends came to 19 bases. This CDR3 is 13 amino acids long. Germline CDR1 MNHNY, CDR2 SVGAGI (reference sequence). In nucleotides, the CDR3 is TGTGCCAAACAAACAGGGTCATCGGGCGAGCAGTACTTC. It translates to CAKQTGSSGEQYF.

The rearrangement uses TRBV6-4 and TRBJ2-1; D tentatively fits TRBD1 or TRBD2 (5 bases each). Germline lookup yields CDR1 MRHNA and CDR2 SNTAGT. Between the trimmed V and J ends, which lost 7 bases and 9 bases, there was a span of 16 bases. The CDR3 covers 13 residues. The DNA of the CDR3 is TGTGCCAGCATGACGAACGCTGGGGGTGAGCAGTTCTTC. This codes for CASMTNAGGEQFF.

This chain uses TRBV11-3 with TRBJ1-6, with 7 bases identical to TRBD1. This CDR3 comprises 15 residues. The germline V gene has CDR1 SGHNT and CDR2 YENEEA. The ends lost 6 bases at V and 6 bases at J; junction bases unmatched: 8. This CDR3 reads CASRTGTAPNSPLHF. The CDR3 nucleotides are TGTGCCAGCAGAACCGGGACAGCTCCTAATTCACCCCTCCACTTT.